The 8 T cell receptor beta chains below were found in one sample sequenced in a study of Ad26.COV2.S vaccination and SARS-CoV-2 variants. Clones were sequenced by immunoSEQ multiplex PCR, and TCRdb holds only the in-frame ones, with some missing. Found here are a few hundred thousand clones, 70% to 90% of them singletons; the top ten hold about 4%. The treatment denotes: 19 received Ad26.COV2.S at low or high dose, single or two shots; about 5 received placebo; per-sample allocation not given. Material that was analyzed had been drawn on day 63 after the first vaccine or placebo injection. The sample was peripheral blood, taken in a trial of Ad26.COV2.S vaccine versus placebo. The receptors were sampled from a person aged 18-60 years who received the Ad26.COV2.S COVID-19 vaccine or a placebo.

J is TRBJ2-2 and V is TRBV7-9; possible D gene TRBD2, 5 bases. CDR1 is SEHNR, CDR2 FQNEAQ, per germline (reference sequence). This CDR3 has 15 amino acids. Trimming shortened V by 5 bases and J by 8 bases, and 18 bases separated the two germline ends. The CDR3 coding sequence is TGTGCCAGCAGCCCCAGGCGGGCCCTTGAAGGGGAGCTGTTTTTT. It encodes CASSPRRALEGELFF.

The chain is built from TRBV7-9 and TRBJ2-7; D is unclear. V lost 2 bases and J 4 bases, leaving 15 bases between the germline ends. CDR1 and CDR2 (germline): SEHNR, FQNEAQ (reference sequence). The CDR3 has 15 amino acids. In DNA form, the CDR3 reads TGTGCCAGCAGCTTAAGTCGGTGGGCAGGTTACGAGCAGTACTTC. Its translation: CASSLSRWAGYEQYF.

The chain is built from TRBV10-3 and TRBJ1-1, with D possibly being TRBD1 (5 bases). Germline V gene lookup returns CDR1 ENHRY and CDR2 SYGVKD. Trimming pared 7 bases from V and 5 bases from J, leaving 23 bases between. The CDR3 contains 16 residues. CDR3 sequence (DNA): TGTGCCATCACCCCTGTACCGACAGTAAGTGATACTGAAGCTTTCTTT. Translating it yields CAITPVPTVSDTEAFF.

The CDR3 loop reads CASSSMERAQYF. CDR3 in DNA: TGTGCCAGCAGTTCAATGGAAAGGGCGCAGTATTTT. V is TRBV27 and J is TRBJ2-3; D gene unclear. From germline, CDR1 is MNHEY and CDR2 SMNVEV (reference sequence). CDR3 size: 12 residues. V was trimmed by 4 bases and J by 10 bases, leaving 12 bases between them.

CDR3 bases: TGCGCCAGCAGCAAAACTAGCACAGATACGCAGTATTTT. It yields the protein CASSKTSTDTQYF. This chain joins TRBV5-1 and TRBJ2-3; D gene uncertain. Germline V gene lookup returns CDR1 SGHRS and CDR2 YFSETQ. V was cut by 4 bases and J by 0 bases, with 6 bases left in between. The CDR3 spans 13 residues.

The V gene is TRBV30, the J gene TRBJ1-2; D perhaps matches TRBD1 (6 bases). Trimming shortened V by 4 bases and J by 3 bases, and 12 bases separated the two germline ends. Germline V CDR1 and CDR2: GTSNPN, SVGIG (reference sequence). The CDR3 is 13 residues long. Written as DNA, the CDR3 is TGTGCCTGGAATCCAGGGGTCGACTATGGCTACACCTTC. Its translation: CAWNPGVDYGYTF.

The V call is TRBV19, the J call TRBJ1-6; perhaps TRBD1 as D (5 bases). The CDR3 covers 15 residues. Trimming took 9 bases from V and 7 from J, leaving 19 bases between them. The germline V gene has CDR1 LNHDA and CDR2 SQIVND (reference sequence). The CDR3, as DNA: TGTGCCAGCGGGGACCCTCACGGGCGAAATTCACCCCTCCACTTT. It translates to CASGDPHGRNSPLHF.

V and J are TRBV5-1 and TRBJ2-3; 15 positions agree with TRBD2. The CDR3 runs 15 residues. From germline, CDR1 is SGHRS and CDR2 YFSETQ. V lost 7 bases, J lost 11 bases, and 11 bases stayed unmatched. The CDR3 DNA reads TGCGCCAGCCAGCCTGGGACTAGCGGGGGGCGTATGCAGTATTTT. Protein product: CASQPGTSGGRMQYF. The whole variable domain, remainder taken from reference TRBV5-1 and TRBJ2-3, is KAGVTQTPRYLIKTRGQQVTLSCSPISGHRSVSWYQQTPGQGLQFLFEYFSETQRNKGNFPGRFSGRQFSNSRSEMNVSTLELGDSALYLCASQPGTSGGRMQYFGPGTRLTVL.